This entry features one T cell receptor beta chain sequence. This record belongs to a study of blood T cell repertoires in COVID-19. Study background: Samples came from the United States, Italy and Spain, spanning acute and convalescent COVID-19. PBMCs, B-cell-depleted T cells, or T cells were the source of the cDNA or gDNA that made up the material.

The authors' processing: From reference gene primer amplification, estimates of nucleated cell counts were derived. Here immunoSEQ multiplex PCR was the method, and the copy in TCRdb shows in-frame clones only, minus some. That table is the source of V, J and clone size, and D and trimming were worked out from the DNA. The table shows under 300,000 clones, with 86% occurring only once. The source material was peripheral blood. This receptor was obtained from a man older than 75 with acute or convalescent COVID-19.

CDR3 in DNA: TGTGCCAGCAGCTCACAGGGTTGGGCAAACACCATATATTTT. Translated: CASSSQGWANTIYF. The chain combines TRBV5-4 with TRBJ1-3; TRBD1 might be the D (6 bases). The CDR3 extends over 14 amino acids. V gave up 3 bases and J gave up 6 bases, with 13 bases separating them. Germline CDR1 and CDR2: SGHNT and YYREEE (reference sequence). The variable domain in full, with the rest retrieved from reference TRBV5-4 and TRBJ1-3, is ETGVTQSPTHLIKTRGQQVTLRCSSQSGHNTVSWYQQALGQGPQFIFQYYREEENGRGNFPPRFSGLQFPNYSSELNVNALELDDSALYLCASSSQGWANTIYFGEGSWLTVV.